This T cell receptor (delta chain) appears in the sequencing data of a study of gamma-delta T cells after stem cell transplantation (dated by TCRdb to about 2016). From V the trimming removes 0 bases and from J it removes 0 bases, while the gene matches leave 14 bases of the junction unaccounted for. CDR1 and CDR2, per the germline V gene, are GEAIGNYY and EKD. The CDR3 measures 19 amino acids from cysteine to phenylalanine. Left in the record is the CDR3 DNA by itself, 57 bases read in frame from the first base. Preparation of the library involved RT-PCR. Sequencing relied on an Illumina MiSeq. Clones were re-identified by TCRdb from the public reads with CATT, and rows with the same DNA were merged. Here the sample has some 1,300 delta-chain clones; roughly 18% occur a single time. Of the sample, over 25% falls within the top ten clones. Comments on this clone: Its target antigen remains unknown. Base qualities are not provided; no much larger clone lies one nucleotide away.

Source material: gamma-delta T cells. This TCR was recovered from a human donor. It is not recorded whose cells these are; they may come from a transplant donor. The receptor chain draws on TRDV2 and TRDJ1; 8 nucleotides in the junction match TRDD3. The DNA sequence is given as TGTGCCTGTGACACCGTGGCTGGGGGAGTCAGACAGTACACCGATAAACTCATCTTT. It specifies CACDTVAGGVRQYTDKLIF.